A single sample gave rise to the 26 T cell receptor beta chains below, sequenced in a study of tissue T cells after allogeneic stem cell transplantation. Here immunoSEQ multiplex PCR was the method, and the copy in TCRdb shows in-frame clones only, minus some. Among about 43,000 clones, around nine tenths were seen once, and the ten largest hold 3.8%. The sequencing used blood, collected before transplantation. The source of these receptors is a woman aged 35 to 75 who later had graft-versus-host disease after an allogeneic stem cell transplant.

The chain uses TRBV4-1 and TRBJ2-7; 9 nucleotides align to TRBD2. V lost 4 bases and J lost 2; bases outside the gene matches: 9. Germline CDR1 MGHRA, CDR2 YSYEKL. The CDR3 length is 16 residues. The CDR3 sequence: CASSLSSGGRAYEQYF. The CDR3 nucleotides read TGCGCCAGCAGCCTCAGTAGCGGGGGTCGGGCCTACGAGCAGTACTTC.

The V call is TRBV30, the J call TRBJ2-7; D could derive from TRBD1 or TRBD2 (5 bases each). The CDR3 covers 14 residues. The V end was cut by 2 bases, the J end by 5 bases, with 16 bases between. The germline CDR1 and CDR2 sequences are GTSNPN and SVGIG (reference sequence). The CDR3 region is CAWSRGRVADEQYF. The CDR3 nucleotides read TGTGCCTGGAGTCGGGGCAGGGTAGCAGACGAGCAGTACTTC.

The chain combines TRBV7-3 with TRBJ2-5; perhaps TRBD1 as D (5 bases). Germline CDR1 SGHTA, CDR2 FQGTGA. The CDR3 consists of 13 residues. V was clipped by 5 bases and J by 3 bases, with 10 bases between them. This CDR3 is CASSRGHKETQYF. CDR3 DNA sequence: TGTGCCAGCAGCCGTGGACACAAAGAGACCCAGTACTTC.

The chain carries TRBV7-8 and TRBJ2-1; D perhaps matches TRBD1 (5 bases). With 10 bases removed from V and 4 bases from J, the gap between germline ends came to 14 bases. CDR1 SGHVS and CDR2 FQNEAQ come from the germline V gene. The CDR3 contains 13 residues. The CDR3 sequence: CATGRQKYNEQFF. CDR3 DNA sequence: TGTGCCACCGGCCGACAGAAGTACAATGAGCAGTTCTTC.

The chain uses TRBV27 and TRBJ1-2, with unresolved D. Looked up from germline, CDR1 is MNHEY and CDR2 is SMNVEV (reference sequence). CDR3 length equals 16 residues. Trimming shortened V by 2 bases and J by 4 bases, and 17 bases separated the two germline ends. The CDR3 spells CASSLTGNYGFYGYTF. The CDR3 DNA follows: TGTGCCAGCAGTTTAACTGGGAACTATGGGTTCTATGGCTACACCTTC.

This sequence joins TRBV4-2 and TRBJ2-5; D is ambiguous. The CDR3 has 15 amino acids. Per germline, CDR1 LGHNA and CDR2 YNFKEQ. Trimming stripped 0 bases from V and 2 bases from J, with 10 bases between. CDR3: CASSQDADQQETQYF. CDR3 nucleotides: TGTGCCAGCAGCCAAGATGCGGACCAGCAAGAGACCCAGTACTTC.

CDR3 DNA sequence: TGTGCCAGCAGTTTTACCGGTATTAGCAATCAGCCCCAGCATTTT. Amino acid sequence: CASSFTGISNQPQHF. The V gene is TRBV27, the J gene TRBJ1-5, with D uncertain. The CDR3 has 15 residues. V was shortened by 3 bases and J by 0 bases, with 9 bases between the two germline ends. Germline lookup yields CDR1 MNHEY and CDR2 SMNVEV (reference sequence).

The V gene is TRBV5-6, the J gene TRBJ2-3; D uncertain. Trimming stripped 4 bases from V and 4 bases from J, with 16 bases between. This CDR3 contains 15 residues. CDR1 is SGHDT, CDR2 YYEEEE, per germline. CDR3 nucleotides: TGTGCCAGCAGCCCAAACTTAGTTATCCCAGATACGCAGTATTTT. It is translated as CASSPNLVIPDTQYF.

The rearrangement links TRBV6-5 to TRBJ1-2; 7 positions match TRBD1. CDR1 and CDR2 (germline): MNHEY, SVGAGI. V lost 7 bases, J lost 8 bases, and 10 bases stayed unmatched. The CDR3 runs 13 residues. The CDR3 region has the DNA TGTGCCAGCACTCAGGGAGGGGGCGGGGGCTACACCTTC. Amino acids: CASTQGGGGGYTF.

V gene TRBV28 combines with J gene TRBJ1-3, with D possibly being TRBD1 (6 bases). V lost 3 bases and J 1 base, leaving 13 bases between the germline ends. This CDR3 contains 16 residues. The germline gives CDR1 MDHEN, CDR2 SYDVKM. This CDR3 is CASSLRGGLSGNTIYF. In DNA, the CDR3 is TGTGCCAGCAGTTTGAGGGGGGGGCTGTCTGGAAACACCATATATTTT.

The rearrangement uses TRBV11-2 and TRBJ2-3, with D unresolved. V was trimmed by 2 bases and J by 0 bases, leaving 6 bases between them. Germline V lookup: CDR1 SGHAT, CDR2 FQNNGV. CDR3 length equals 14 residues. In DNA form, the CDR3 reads TGTGCCAGCAGCTTAAGGGCTAGCACAGATACGCAGTATTTT. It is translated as CASSLRASTDTQYF.

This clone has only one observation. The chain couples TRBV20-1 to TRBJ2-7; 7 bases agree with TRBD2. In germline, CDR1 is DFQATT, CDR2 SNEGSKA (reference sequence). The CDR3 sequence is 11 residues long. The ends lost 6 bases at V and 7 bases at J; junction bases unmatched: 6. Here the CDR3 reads CSAQLGGEQYF. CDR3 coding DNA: TGCAGTGCACAACTGGGAGGGGAGCAGTACTTC.

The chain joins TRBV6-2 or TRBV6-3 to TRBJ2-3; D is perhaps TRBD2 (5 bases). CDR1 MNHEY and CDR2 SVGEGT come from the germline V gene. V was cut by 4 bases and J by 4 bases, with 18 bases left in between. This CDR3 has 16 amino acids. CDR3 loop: CASSFFGGSRSDTQYF. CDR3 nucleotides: TGTGCCAGCAGTTTTTTTGGTGGGAGCAGGTCAGATACGCAGTATTTT.

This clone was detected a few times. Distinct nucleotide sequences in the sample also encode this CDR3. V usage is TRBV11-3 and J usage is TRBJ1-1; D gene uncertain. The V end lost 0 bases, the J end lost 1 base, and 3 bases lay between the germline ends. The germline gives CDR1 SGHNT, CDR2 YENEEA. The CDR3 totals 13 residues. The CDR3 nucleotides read TGTGCCAGCAGCTTAGAAGAGAACACTGAAGCTTTCTTT. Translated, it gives CASSLEENTEAFF.

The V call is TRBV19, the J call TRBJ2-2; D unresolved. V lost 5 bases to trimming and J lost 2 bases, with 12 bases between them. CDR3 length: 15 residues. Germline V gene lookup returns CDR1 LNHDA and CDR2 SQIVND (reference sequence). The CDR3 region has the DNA TGTGCCAGTAGTTCGAAAAGTTACAACACCGGGGAGCTGTTTTTT. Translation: CASSSKSYNTGELFF.

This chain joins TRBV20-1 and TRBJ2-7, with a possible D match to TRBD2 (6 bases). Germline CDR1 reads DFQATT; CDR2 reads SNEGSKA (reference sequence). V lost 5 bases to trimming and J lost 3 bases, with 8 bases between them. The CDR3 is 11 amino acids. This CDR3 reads CSAQRVYEQYF. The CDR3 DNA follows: TGCAGTGCTCAGCGGGTCTACGAGCAGTACTTC.

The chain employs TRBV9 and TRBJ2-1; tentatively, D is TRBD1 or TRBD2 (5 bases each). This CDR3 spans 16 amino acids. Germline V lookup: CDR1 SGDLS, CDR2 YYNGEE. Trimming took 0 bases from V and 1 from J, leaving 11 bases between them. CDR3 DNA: TGTGCCAGCAGCGTAGGGGGGAGAGGTTCCTACAATGAGCAGTTCTTC. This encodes CASSVGGRGSYNEQFF.

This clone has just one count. CDR3 in amino acids: CASSLRGGLSSYNEQFF. The CDR3 DNA reads as TGCGCCAGCAGCTTACGGGGGGGACTGAGCTCCTACAATGAGCAGTTCTTC. V and J are TRBV5-1 and TRBJ2-1, with TRBD2 matching over 8 bases. Germline values: CDR1 SGHRS, CDR2 YFSETQ. Unmatched junction bases numbered 7, after V lost 2 bases and J lost 0 bases. This CDR3 contains 17 residues.

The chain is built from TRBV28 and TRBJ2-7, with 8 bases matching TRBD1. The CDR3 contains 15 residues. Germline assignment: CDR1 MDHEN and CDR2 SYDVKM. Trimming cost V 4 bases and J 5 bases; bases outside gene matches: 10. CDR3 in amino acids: CASSSPGQGSDEQYF. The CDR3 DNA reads TGTGCCAGCAGTTCCCCCGGACAGGGTAGCGACGAGCAGTACTTC.

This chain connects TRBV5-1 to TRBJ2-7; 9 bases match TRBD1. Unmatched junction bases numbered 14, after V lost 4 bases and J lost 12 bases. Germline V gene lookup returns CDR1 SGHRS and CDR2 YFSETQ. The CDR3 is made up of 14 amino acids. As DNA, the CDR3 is TGCGCCAGCAGCCCCCGGGGACAGGGCGTAGACCCGTACTTC. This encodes CASSPRGQGVDPYF.

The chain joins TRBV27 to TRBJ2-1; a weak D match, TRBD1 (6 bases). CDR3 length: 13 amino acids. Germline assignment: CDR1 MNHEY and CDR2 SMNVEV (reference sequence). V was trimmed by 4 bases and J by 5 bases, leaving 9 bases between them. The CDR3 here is CASSWGLNNEQFF. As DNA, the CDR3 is TGTGCCAGCAGTTGGGGGCTAAACAATGAGCAGTTCTTC.

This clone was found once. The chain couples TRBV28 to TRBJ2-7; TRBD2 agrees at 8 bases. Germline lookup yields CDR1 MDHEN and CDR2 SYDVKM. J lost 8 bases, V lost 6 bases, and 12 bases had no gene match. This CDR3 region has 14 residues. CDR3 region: CASRQGLVVGKQYF. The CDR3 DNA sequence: TGTGCCAGCAGACAGGGACTAGTCGTGGGCAAGCAGTACTTC.

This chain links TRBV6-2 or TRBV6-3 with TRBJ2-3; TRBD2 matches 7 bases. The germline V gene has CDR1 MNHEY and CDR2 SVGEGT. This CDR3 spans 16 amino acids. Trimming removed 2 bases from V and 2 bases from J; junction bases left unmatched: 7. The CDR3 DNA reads TGTGCCAGCAGTTACGCTCCCCTAGCGGCCACAGATACGCAGTATTTT. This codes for CASSYAPLAATDTQYF.

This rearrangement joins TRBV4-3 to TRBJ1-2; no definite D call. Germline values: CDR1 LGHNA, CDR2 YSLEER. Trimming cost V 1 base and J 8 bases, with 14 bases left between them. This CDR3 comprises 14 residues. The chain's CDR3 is CASSQGPGTWGYTF. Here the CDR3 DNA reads TGCGCCAGCAGCCAAGGACCGGGAACGTGGGGCTACACCTTC.

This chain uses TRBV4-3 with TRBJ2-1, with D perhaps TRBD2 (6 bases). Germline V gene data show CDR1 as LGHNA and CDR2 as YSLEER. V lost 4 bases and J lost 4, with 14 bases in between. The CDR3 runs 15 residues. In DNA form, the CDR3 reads TGCGCCAGCAGCCCTGGAATGGCGGGATACAATGAGCAGTTCTTC. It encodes CASSPGMAGYNEQFF.

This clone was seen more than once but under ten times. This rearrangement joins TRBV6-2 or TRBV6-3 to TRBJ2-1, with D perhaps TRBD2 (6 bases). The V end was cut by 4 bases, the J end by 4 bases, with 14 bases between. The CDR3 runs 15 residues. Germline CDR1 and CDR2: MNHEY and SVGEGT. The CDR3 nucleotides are TGTGCCAGCAGTTTTGGGACTCCCCATTACAATGAGCAGTTCTTC. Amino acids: CASSFGTPHYNEQFF.